The 24 T cell receptor beta chains below all came from one sample that was sequenced in a study of T cell repertoires in cytomegalovirus infection. Using its own MiXCR run on the reads, TCRdb lists one record per CDR3 protein. The sample holds 100,000 or so distinct CDR3 sequences, roughly 39% seen once. These receptors have no identified antigens. The specimen comprised CD8+ T cells from cultured PBMCs, sampled from culture after CMV antigen stimulation. All receptors derive from a human donor in good health (CMV status not recorded). Some clones in this sample may be carry-over from other donors' samples.

This clonotype was counted only a few times. This chain connects TRBV12-3 or TRBV12-4 to TRBJ2-2; D not resolved. Trimming pared 2 bases from V and 0 bases from J, leaving 13 bases between. The CDR3 runs to 17 residues. CDR3 bases: TGTGCCAGCAGTTTAATGTTAGGCAGGTCGAACACCGGGGAGCTGTTTTTT. It is translated as CASSLMLGRSNTGELFF.

Notes on this clonotype: The junction departs from the called germline gene at one end, perhaps through a read error. The chain is built from TRBV10-3 and TRBJ2-7; D is uncertain. The CDR3 length is 12 residues. Looked up from germline, CDR1 is ENHRY and CDR2 is SYGVKD. CDR3 nucleotide sequence: TGTGCCATCAGTCAGTCCTCCTACGAGCAGTACTTC. This translates into CAISQSSYEQYF.

This clonotype has only a few counts. This chain connects TRBV27 to TRBJ1-1, with D maybe TRBD1 (5 bases). The germline V gene has CDR1 MNHEY and CDR2 SMNVEV (reference sequence). Trimming left V 6 bases short and J 10 bases short, with 12 bases between. The CDR3 contains 11 residues. The CDR3 sequence is CASSPGLVAFF. CDR3 bases: TGTGCCAGCAGCCCGGGACTCGTAGCTTTCTTT.

The chain recombines TRBV25-1 with TRBJ2-5; tentative D call: TRBD2 (6 bases). V shed 3 bases and J shed 5 bases, with 16 bases lying between them. CDR1 and CDR2 from the germline V gene are MGHDK and SYGVNS. The CDR3 runs 15 residues. For the CDR3, the DNA is TGTGCCAGCAGTGACCTCCGGGACTTCCCCGAGACCCAGTACTTC. This sequence encodes CASSDLRDFPETQYF.

This clonotype has a count of ten or more. This sequence joins TRBV7-2 and TRBJ2-3; no clear D. CDR3 length: 15 residues. Germline CDR1 SGHTA, CDR2 FQGNSA. Trimming took off 5 bases at V and 1 base at J, with 13 bases between the two ends. CDR3 nucleotide sequence: TGTGCCAGCAGCGGTTACACTCGAGGCACAGATACGCAGTATTTT. Encoded protein: CASSGYTRGTDTQYF.

This clonotype was observed a handful of times. The chain is built from TRBV10-3 and TRBJ2-1; 7 bases fit TRBD1. V shed 6 bases and J 5 bases; nucleotides not matched to a gene: 7. This CDR3 comprises 14 residues. Germline CDR1 reads ENHRY; CDR2 reads SYGVKD. CDR3 residues: CAIRSGDSDNEQFF. Here the CDR3 DNA reads TGTGCCATCAGGTCAGGGGACAGTGACAATGAGCAGTTCTTC.

The chain carries TRBV5-1 and TRBJ2-7; TRBD1 aligns across 8 bases. The germline V gene encodes CDR1 SGHRS and CDR2 YFSETQ. The V gene end was trimmed by 4 bases and the J gene end by 4 bases; junction bases not matched to a gene: 7. The CDR3 totals 14 residues. CDR3 bases: TGCGCCAGCAGCGCCGCGACAGGGGCGTACGAGCAGTACTTC. This translates into CASSAATGAYEQYF.

The chain links TRBV7-9 to TRBJ2-3; 9 nucleotides match TRBD2. The germline CDR1 and CDR2 sequences are SEHNR and FQNEAQ (reference sequence). J lost 2 bases, V lost 1 base, and 4 bases had no gene match. The CDR3 length is 16 residues. The CDR3 DNA follows: TGTGCCAGCAGCTTAGAGGCTAGCGGGGTCACAGATACGCAGTATTTT. As protein: CASSLEASGVTDTQYF.

This clonotype was seen repeatedly, ten times or more. V is TRBV6-5 and J is TRBJ1-1; D uncertain. In germline, CDR1 is MNHEY, CDR2 SVGAGI. V lost 2 bases, J lost 0 bases, and 10 bases lay in between. The CDR3 has 15 amino acids. The CDR3 reads CASSYTSNLNTEAFF. The DNA of the CDR3 is TGTGCCAGCAGTTACACCTCCAACCTGAACACTGAAGCTTTCTTT.

This clonotype was observed a handful of times. The V gene is TRBV6-1, the J gene TRBJ2-7; perhaps TRBD2 as D (6 bases). This CDR3 is 17 amino acids long. V was shortened by 0 bases and J by 4 bases, with 19 bases between the two germline ends. Germline CDR1 and CDR2: MNHNS and SASEGT. DNA of the CDR3: TGTGCCAGCAGTGAAGCGGGGGACTTCGCTCCCTCGTACGAGCAGTACTTC. Protein: CASSEAGDFAPSYEQYF.

This clonotype was observed a handful of times. This chain uses TRBV12-3 or TRBV12-4 with TRBJ1-2; possible D gene TRBD1, 6 bases. This CDR3 has 12 residues. V gave up 7 bases and J gave up 7 bases, with 13 bases separating them. The CDR3 is CASTATGSGYTF. Written as DNA, the CDR3 is TGTGCCAGCACCGCGACAGGAAGTGGCTACACCTTC.

This clonotype was seen repeatedly, ten times or more. The chain joins TRBV7-3 to TRBJ2-3; 10 bases are shared with TRBD2. V gave up 5 bases and J gave up 4 bases; unmatched junction bases: 6. The V gene's germline CDR1 is SGHTA and CDR2 FQGTGA. The CDR3 covers 15 residues. CDR3 amino acids: CASSMSGGGPDTQYF. Written as DNA, the CDR3 is TGTGCCAGCAGCATGAGCGGGGGGGGGCCAGATACGCAGTATTTT.

The chain carries TRBV7-2 and TRBJ2-2; D is possibly TRBD2 (6 bases). The CDR3 is 16 amino acids. The germline V and J ends were trimmed by 3 bases and 3 bases, with 14 bases remaining between them. The germline gives CDR1 SGHTA, CDR2 FQGNSA. The CDR3 region is CASSFRGGGDTGELFF. The CDR3 nucleotides are TGTGCCAGCAGCTTTAGGGGCGGAGGGGACACCGGGGAGCTGTTTTTT. Complete variable domain (other parts from reference TRBV7-2 and TRBJ2-2): GAGVSQSPSNKVTEKGKDVELRCDPISGHTALYWYRQSLGQGLEFLIYFQGNSAPDKSGLPSDRFSAERTGGSVSTLTIQRTQQEDSAVYLCASSFRGGGDTGELFFGEGSRLTVL.

V gene TRBV2 combines with J gene TRBJ2-6, with D perhaps matching TRBD2 (5 bases). This CDR3 spans 15 amino acids. CDR1 and CDR2 (germline): SNHLY, FYNNEI. V lost 8 bases to trimming and J lost 0 bases, with 11 bases between them. The CDR3 loop reads CASFEGGSGANVLTF. CDR3 nucleotides: TGTGCCAGCTTTGAGGGCGGCTCTGGGGCCAACGTCCTGACTTTC.

This clonotype was counted a single time. The genes are TRBV14 and TRBJ1-1, with D unresolved. The V gene lost 0 bases and the J gene lost 0 bases, with 8 bases spanning the gap. The CDR3 runs 15 residues. Germline V gene data show CDR1 as SGHDN and CDR2 as FVKESK. CDR3 nucleotide sequence: TGTGCCAGCAGCCAAGAGACACGTATGAACACTGAAGCTTTCTTT. Protein: CASSQETRMNTEAFF.

Here the CDR3 DNA reads TGCGCTACCAGACAGGGGCCCTGGGACACTGAAGCTTTCTTT. Translation gives CATRQGPWDTEAFF. The chain is built from TRBV5-1 and TRBJ1-1, with TRBD1 identical over 8 bases. In germline, CDR1 is SGHRS, CDR2 YFSETQ. CDR3 length: 14 residues.

This chain connects TRBV10-3 to TRBJ2-7, with 8 bases aligning to TRBD1. CDR1 is ENHRY and CDR2 is SYGVKD in the germline V gene. The V segment lost 2 bases and the J segment 4 bases; nucleotides outside the gene matches: 7. The CDR3 runs to 15 residues. CDR3 region: CAISEAGGASYEQYF. The CDR3 bases are TGTGCCATCAGTGAGGCAGGGGGCGCTTCGTACGAGCAGTACTTC.

This clonotype was recorded only once. A read error may be the cause here, since a much bigger clone is one base away. The chain carries TRBV10-3 and TRBJ2-1, with TRBD2 matching over 7 bases. With V trimmed by 10 bases and J by 8 bases, 20 bases remained unmatched. From germline, CDR1 is ENHRY and CDR2 SYGVKD. The CDR3 runs to 16 residues. The CDR3 here is CATSTETSHLIDEQFF. In DNA, the CDR3 is TGTGCCACGTCGACCGAGACTAGCCACCTGATAGATGAGCAGTTCTTC.

This sequence joins TRBV9 and TRBJ2-5; 12 bases are a match to TRBD2. Germline CDR1 reads SGDLS; CDR2 reads YYNGEE. The CDR3 has 18 amino acids. The trim removed 4 bases at V and 2 bases at J, leaving 12 bases unmatched. The CDR3 reads CASSPGGLAGRLQETQYF. CDR3 DNA: TGTGCCAGCAGCCCAGGAGGACTAGCGGGGAGGCTACAAGAGACCCAGTACTTC.

The chain is built from TRBV6-8 and TRBJ1-1, with D unresolved. CDR3 length: 15 residues. The germline V gene has CDR1 MNHGY and CDR2 SAAAGT. Between the trimmed V and J ends, which lost 5 bases and 0 bases, there was a span of 13 bases. The CDR3 sequence is CASSPGPNLNTEAFF. Here the CDR3 DNA reads TGTGCCAGCAGTCCAGGCCCCAACCTGAACACTGAAGCTTTCTTT.

The V call is TRBV5-6, the J call TRBJ1-2; the D gene is possibly TRBD1 (5 bases). This CDR3 is built from 19 residues. Per germline, CDR1 SGHDT and CDR2 YYEEEE. V was clipped by 4 bases and J by 4 bases, with 29 bases between them. The CDR3 DNA follows: TGTGCCAGCAGCCTAGGAATGGGGACGGATACCAGGGCCCCCTATGGCTACACCTTC. Its protein is CASSLGMGTDTRAPYGYTF.

CDR3 nucleotides: TGTGCCAGCAGCCCTAGCGGGGGTCACCAAGAGACCCAGTACTTC. Protein product: CASSPSGGHQETQYF. V and J are TRBV11-1 and TRBJ2-5; 10 bases are a match to TRBD2. The V segment lost 5 bases and the J segment 0 bases; nucleotides outside the gene matches: 3. CDR1 and CDR2 (germline): SGHAT, FQDESV (reference sequence). CDR3 length: 15 residues.

J is TRBJ2-1 and V is TRBV12-3 or TRBV12-4, with 10 bases that match TRBD2. V lost 4 bases to trimming and J lost 0 bases; unmatched junction nucleotides: 12. The CDR3 extends over 19 amino acids. The CDR3 loop is CASSSASGGPSHSYNEQFF. For the CDR3, the DNA is TGTGCCAGCAGTTCGGCTAGCGGGGGCCCCTCTCACTCCTACAATGAGCAGTTCTTC.

V and J are TRBV7-2 and TRBJ2-1; no definite D call. This CDR3 spans 17 amino acids. Germline V gene sequence: CDR1 SGHTA, CDR2 FQGNSA. The germline V and J ends were trimmed by 4 bases and 3 bases, with 19 bases remaining between them. The CDR3 here is CASSSTRPLSSYNEQFF. CDR3 in DNA: TGTGCCAGCAGCTCGACAAGACCGCTTTCCAGCTACAATGAGCAGTTCTTC.